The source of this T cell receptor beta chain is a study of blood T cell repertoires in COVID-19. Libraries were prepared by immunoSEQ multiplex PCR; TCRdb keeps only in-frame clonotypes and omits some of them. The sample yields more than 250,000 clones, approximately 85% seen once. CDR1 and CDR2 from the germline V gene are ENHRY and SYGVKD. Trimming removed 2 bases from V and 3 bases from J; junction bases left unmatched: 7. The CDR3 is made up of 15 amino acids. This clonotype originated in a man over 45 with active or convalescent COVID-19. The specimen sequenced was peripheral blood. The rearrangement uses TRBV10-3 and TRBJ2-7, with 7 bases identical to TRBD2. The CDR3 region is CAISEGGSVIYEQYF. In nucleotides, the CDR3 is TGTGCCATCAGTGAGGGCGGGAGTGTAATCTACGAGCAGTACTTC.